The next 22 T cell receptor beta chains were all read from a single sample in a study of blood T cells in healthy people across ages. Alongside a J-beta primer mix, a sample-barcoded 5' primer served in a second PCR lasting about 6 to 11 cycles. TCRdb ran MiXCR on the 5' RACE reads and lists one entry per CDR3 protein. The data hold under 1,100,000 distinct CDR3 sequences, with under 30% observed a single time. These sequences were also reported in another study, on T cells of mothers and their children.

Material for sequencing was blood. These receptors all come from a girl aged 2 to 9 in good health.

V usage is TRBV29-1 and J usage is TRBJ1-5; D is possibly TRBD1 (5 bases). Germline loops: CDR1 SQVTM, CDR2 ANQGSEA. The CDR3 sequence is 14 residues long. Trimming took 6 bases from V and 6 from J, leaving 18 bases between them. In DNA, the CDR3 is TGCAGCGTGAGGGGCGACAGTTCAGGTCAGCCCCAGCATTTT. This encodes CSVRGDSSGQPQHF. The full variable domain, in which reference TRBV29-1 and TRBJ1-5 provide the parts outside the CDR3, is SAVISQKPSRDICQRGTSLTIQCQVDSQVTMMFWYRQQPGQSLTLIATANQGSEATYESGFVIDKFPISRPNLTFSTLTVSNMSPEDSSIYLCSVRGDSSGQPQHFGDGTRLSIL.

This clonotype turned up a few times. V gene TRBV29-1 combines with J gene TRBJ1-4; D gene uncertain. This CDR3 has 14 residues. The V end lost 4 bases, the J end lost 7 bases, and 16 bases lay between the germline ends. The germline V gene encodes CDR1 SQVTM and CDR2 ANQGSEA. The chain's CDR3 is CSVALEGQAEKLFF. In DNA form, the CDR3 reads TGCAGCGTTGCGCTAGAGGGTCAAGCTGAAAAACTGTTTTTT. The full variable domain, rest sourced from reference TRBV29-1 and TRBJ1-4, is SAVISQKPSRDICQRGTSLTIQCQVDSQVTMMFWYRQQPGQSLTLIATANQGSEATYESGFVIDKFPISRPNLTFSTLTVSNMSPEDSSIYLCSVALEGQAEKLFFGSGTQLSVL.

Details on this clonotype: A junction boundary mismatches the germline segment, possibly from a read error. The chain couples TRBV7-2 to TRBJ1-2, with no clear D. Germline CDR1 is SGHTA and CDR2 is FQGNSA. This CDR3 region has 14 residues. CDR3 residues: CAGSPAVRENGYTF. As DNA, the CDR3 is TGTGCCGGCAGCCCCGCAGTAAGGGAAAATGGCTACACCTTC.

The sample holds a few counts of this clonotype. The DNA of the CDR3 is TGTGCCAGCAGCCCTAGCCGGGACAGCTCCTACGAGCAGTACTTC. Its translation: CASSPSRDSSYEQYF. The chain has TRBV7-8 and TRBJ2-7; 7 positions match TRBD1. CDR1 and CDR2 (germline): SGHVS, FQNEAQ. The CDR3 is 15 residues long. Unmatched junction bases numbered 7, after V lost 5 bases and J lost 0 bases.

The genes are TRBV3-1 and TRBJ2-5, with 8 bases fitting TRBD2. The germline gives CDR1 LGHDT, CDR2 YNNKEL (reference sequence). J lost 5 bases, V lost 2 bases, and 10 bases had no gene match. The CDR3 totals 16 residues. CDR3 sequence: CASSQNSGAPRETQYF. CDR3 coding DNA: TGTGCCAGCAGCCAAAATAGCGGGGCGCCGCGGGAGACCCAGTACTTC.

Concerning this clonotype: A junction end diverges from the germline sequence, so it may reflect a read error. For the CDR3, the DNA is TGCGCCAGCAGCCATGCCAGGGAGACAATCTTC. Translated: CASSHARETIF. The rearrangement joins TRBV4-1 to TRBJ2-1; D assignment may be TRBD1 or TRBD2 (5 bases each). There are 11 residues in the CDR3. CDR1 and CDR2 from the germline V gene are MGHRA and YSYEKL.

The chain uses TRBV12-3 or TRBV12-4 and TRBJ1-5; D call uncertain. CDR3 length: 14 residues. Trimming removed 3 bases from V and 6 bases from J, with 12 bases in between. CDR3 nucleotide sequence: TGTGCCAGCAGTTTTGGTGGGGTGCGTCAGCCCCAGCATTTT. Translated, it gives CASSFGGVRQPQHF.

In its sample, this clonotype was seen a few times. The rearrangement uses TRBV29-1 and TRBJ2-7; no clear D. Per the germline V gene, CDR1 is SQVTM and CDR2 is ANQGSEA. The CDR3 is 11 amino acids. V lost 3 bases to trimming and J lost 2 bases, with 5 bases between them. The CDR3 spells CSVDTTYEQYF. CDR3 in DNA: TGCAGCGTTGACACAACCTACGAGCAGTACTTC.

This clonotype showed up just once. The chain carries TRBV20-1 and TRBJ2-7; D might be TRBD2 (5 bases). Trimming took 2 bases from V and 2 from J, leaving 16 bases between them. This CDR3 contains 15 residues. Looked up from germline, CDR1 is DFQATT and CDR2 is SNEGSKA (reference sequence). CDR3 DNA: TGCAGTGCTAGATCTCTAGCAGATAGGACCTACGAGCAGTACTTC. It encodes CSARSLADRTYEQYF.

This clonotype was picked up a small number of times. The gene calls are TRBV6-1 and TRBJ2-7; possibly TRBD1 for D (5 bases). This CDR3 contains 15 residues. V was pared by 3 bases and J by 6 bases, with 18 bases between. The germline gives CDR1 MNHNS, CDR2 SASEGT. The CDR3 DNA is TGTGCCAGCAGTGAGAAGAGGACACGGCAAGCCGAGCAGTACTTC. It codes for CASSEKRTRQAEQYF.

The genes are TRBV6-6 and TRBJ1-4; a possible D gene is TRBD1 (5 bases). The germline V gene encodes CDR1 MNHNY and CDR2 SVGAGI (reference sequence). The CDR3 loop spans 13 amino acids. Between the trimmed V and J ends, which lost 8 bases and 4 bases, there was a span of 11 bases. The CDR3: CASGRGHNEKLFF. The CDR3 bases are TGTGCCAGCGGGCGGGGCCATAATGAAAAACTGTTTTTT.

This chain uses TRBV7-2 with TRBJ1-4; 8 bases map to TRBD1. The V gene end was trimmed by 6 bases and the J gene end by 4 bases; junction bases not matched to a gene: 7. This CDR3 is built from 15 residues. From germline, CDR1 is SGHTA and CDR2 FQGNSA. CDR3 nucleotide sequence: TGTGCCAGCAGTCACCGGACAGGGCTTAATGAAAAACTGTTTTTT. Translation gives CASSHRTGLNEKLFF.

The table lists this clonotype with a few counts. V and J are TRBV20-1 and TRBJ2-5; the D gene is possibly TRBD2 (7 bases). The germline V gene has CDR1 DFQATT and CDR2 SNEGSKA (reference sequence). The V gene lost 0 bases and the J gene lost 0 bases, with 17 bases spanning the gap. The CDR3 covers 17 residues. The CDR3 loop is CSARDWSAGAYQETQYF. In DNA, the CDR3 is TGCAGTGCTAGAGATTGGTCCGCGGGGGCGTACCAAGAGACCCAGTACTTC.

The chain couples TRBV5-6 to TRBJ2-7, with D maybe TRBD2 (6 bases). Trimming shortened V by 4 bases and J by 0 bases, and 11 bases separated the two germline ends. The CDR3 has 14 residues. CDR1 is SGHDT, CDR2 YYEEEE, per germline. CDR3 loop: CASSAGPSSYEQYF. The DNA of the CDR3 is TGTGCCAGCAGCGCGGGACCGAGCTCCTACGAGCAGTACTTC.

This chain uses TRBV25-1 with TRBJ2-5, with a tentative D call TRBD1 (6 bases). The end of the DNA aligns better with TRBJ2-7, so the J call may be wrong. CDR3 length: 16 residues. Per germline, CDR1 MGHDK and CDR2 SYGVNS. The CDR3: CASSGDNREGIYEQYF. CDR3 nucleotides: TGTGCCAGCAGTGGGGACAACAGGGAAGGGATCTACGAGCAGTACTTC.

This clonotype showed up just a few times. The chain employs TRBV5-1 and TRBJ1-6; possible D gene TRBD1, 6 bases. The CDR3 has 15 residues. CDR1 SGHRS and CDR2 YFSETQ come from the germline V gene. V lost 1 base and J 11 bases, leaving 16 bases between the germline ends. The CDR3 is CASSLRQGRDPPLHF. The DNA of the CDR3 is TGCGCCAGCAGCTTGCGCCAGGGGCGGGATCCACCCCTCCACTTT.

J is TRBJ2-7 and V is TRBV10-3; D is unclear. V lost 2 bases, J lost 2 bases, and 4 bases lay in between. Germline lookup yields CDR1 ENHRY and CDR2 SYGVKD. The CDR3 has 12 amino acids. The CDR3 here is CAISEPTYEQYF. The CDR3, as DNA: TGTGCCATCAGTGAGCCAACCTACGAGCAGTACTTC.

The table lists this clonotype with a few counts. The chain has TRBV29-1 and TRBJ2-3; D is ambiguous. The CDR3 sequence is 14 residues long. Trimming removed 4 bases at V and 1 base at J, with 12 bases between. From germline, CDR1 is SQVTM and CDR2 ANQGSEA. CDR3 sequence (DNA): TGCAGCGTTGCAGACCCATGGGGCACAGATACGCAGTATTTT. Translating it yields CSVADPWGTDTQYF.

This clonotype turned up a few times. V is TRBV28 and J is TRBJ2-2; D uncertain. From germline, CDR1 is MDHEN and CDR2 SYDVKM. The V gene lost 5 bases and the J gene lost 2 bases, with 12 bases spanning the gap. The CDR3 extends over 15 amino acids. This chain's CDR3 is CASSTRYQNTGELFF. The DNA for the CDR3 is TGTGCCAGCAGTACGAGGTACCAAAACACCGGGGAGCTGTTTTTT.

V is TRBV2 and J is TRBJ2-3; 10 positions agree with TRBD1. The CDR3 contains 15 residues. Germline-derived CDR1 and CDR2 are SNHLY and FYNNEI. Losses at the gene ends were 5 bases for V and 4 bases for J; bases not matched to a gene: 6. The CDR3 DNA follows: TGTGCCAGCAGTTATACGGGACAGGGGTCAGATACGCAGTATTTT. This sequence encodes CASSYTGQGSDTQYF. The full variable domain, rest sourced from reference TRBV2 and TRBJ2-3, is EPEVTQTPSHQVTQMGQEVILRCVPISNHLYFYWYRQILGQKVEFLVSFYNNEISEKSEIFDDQFSVERPDGSNFTLKIRSTKLEDSAMYFCASSYTGQGSDTQYFGPGTRLTVL.

In this sample, this clonotype turned up a few times. The V and J genes are TRBV14 and TRBJ2-3; D may be TRBD2 (6 bases). Looked up from germline, CDR1 is SGHDN and CDR2 is FVKESK. Trimming removed 4 bases from V and 3 bases from J, with 20 bases in between. The CDR3 covers 17 residues. The CDR3: CASSRLSGRGLTDTQYF. The CDR3, as DNA: TGTGCCAGCAGCCGCTTATCGGGGCGGGGCCTGACAGATACGCAGTATTTT.

This chain joins TRBV7-9 and TRBJ2-4; D is possibly TRBD1 (5 bases). Germline V gene lookup returns CDR1 SEHNR and CDR2 FQNEAQ (reference sequence). The germline V and J ends were trimmed by 1 base and 8 bases, with 15 bases remaining between them. This CDR3 is 15 amino acids long. CDR3 sequence (DNA): TGTGCCAGCAGCTTAGGGGTCAGCCCCAGGGACATTCAGTACTTC. It is translated as CASSLGVSPRDIQYF.